The 3 T cell receptor beta chains below come from one sample, sequenced in a study of cytomegalovirus exposure and HLA in healthy donors. Primers for the PCR totalled 60 Vbeta and 13 Jbeta. Clones were read by immunoSEQ multiplex PCR, and TCRdb kept only the in-frame ones, dropping some. Here the sample spans hundreds of thousands of clones, 60% to 85% being singletons. Sequences were obtained from PBMCs. The origin of the receptors is a man in his forties in good health and CMV-seronegative.

This rearrangement joins TRBV7-8 to TRBJ2-2, with 10 bases lining up with TRBD1. The germline V gene encodes CDR1 SGHVS and CDR2 FQNEAQ. J gave up 3 bases and V 4 bases, and 5 bases lay outside the gene matches. The CDR3 length is 16 residues. The CDR3 sequence: CASSSRTGGDTGELFF. The CDR3, as DNA: TGTGCCAGCAGCTCAAGGACAGGGGGAGACACCGGGGAGCTGTTTTTT.

V and J are TRBV6-5 and TRBJ1-2; 8 nucleotides line up with TRBD1. The CDR3 extends over 15 amino acids. V was pared by 5 bases and J by 2 bases, with 7 bases of the junction left unmatched. CDR1 and CDR2 (germline): MNHEY, SVGAGI. The CDR3 sequence is CASSGGTGGNYGYTF. DNA for the CDR3: TGTGCCAGCAGTGGAGGGACAGGTGGAAACTATGGCTACACCTTC.

The chain couples TRBV29-1 to TRBJ1-1, with 7 bases lining up with TRBD1. CDR1 and CDR2 from the germline V gene are SQVTM and ANQGSEA. Losses at the gene ends were 5 bases for V and 0 bases for J; bases not matched to a gene: 3. The length of the CDR3 is 13 residues. The CDR3 sequence: CSVLGTVNTEAFF. CDR3 coding DNA: TGCAGCGTTTTAGGGACAGTGAACACTGAAGCTTTCTTT.